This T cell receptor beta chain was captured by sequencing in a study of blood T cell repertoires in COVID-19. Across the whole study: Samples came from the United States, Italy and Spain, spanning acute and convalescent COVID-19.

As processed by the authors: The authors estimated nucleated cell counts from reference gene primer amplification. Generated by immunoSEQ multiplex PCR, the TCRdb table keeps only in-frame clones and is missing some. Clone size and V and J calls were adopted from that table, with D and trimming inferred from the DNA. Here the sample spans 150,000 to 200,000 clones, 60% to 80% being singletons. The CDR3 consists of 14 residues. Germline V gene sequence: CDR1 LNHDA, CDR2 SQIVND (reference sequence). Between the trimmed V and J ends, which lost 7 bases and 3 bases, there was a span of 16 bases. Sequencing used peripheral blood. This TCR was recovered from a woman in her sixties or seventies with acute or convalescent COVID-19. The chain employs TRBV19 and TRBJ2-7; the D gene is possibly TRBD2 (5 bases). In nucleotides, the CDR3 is TGTGCCAGTACCGATACCTCGGGGAGCTACGAGCAGTACTTC. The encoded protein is CASTDTSGSYEQYF.